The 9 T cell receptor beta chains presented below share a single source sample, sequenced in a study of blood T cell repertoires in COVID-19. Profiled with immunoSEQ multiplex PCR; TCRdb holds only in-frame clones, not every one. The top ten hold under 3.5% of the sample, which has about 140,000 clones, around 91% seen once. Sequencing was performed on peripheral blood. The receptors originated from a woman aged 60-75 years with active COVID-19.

CDR3 nucleotides: TGTGCCAGCGAGGGGGGGGCCCATGAGCAGTTCTTC. As protein: CASEGGAHEQFF. This rearrangement joins TRBV11-2 to TRBJ2-1, with D tentatively TRBD2 (7 bases). Germline values: CDR1 SGHAT, CDR2 FQNNGV. CDR3 length: 12 amino acids. Trimming removed 8 bases at V and 8 bases at J, with 13 bases between.

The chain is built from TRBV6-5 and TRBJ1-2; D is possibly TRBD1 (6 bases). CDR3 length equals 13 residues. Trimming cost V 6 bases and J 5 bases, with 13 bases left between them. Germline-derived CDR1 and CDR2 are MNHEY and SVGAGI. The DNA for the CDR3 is TGTGCCAGCAGGACGGGGGGCTCGTATGGCTACACCTTC. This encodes CASRTGGSYGYTF.

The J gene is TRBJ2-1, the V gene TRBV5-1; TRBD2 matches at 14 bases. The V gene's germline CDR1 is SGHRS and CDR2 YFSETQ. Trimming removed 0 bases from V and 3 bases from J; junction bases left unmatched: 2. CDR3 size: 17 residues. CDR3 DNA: TGCGCCAGCAGCTTGGCGGGACTAGCGGGAGTCTACAATGAGCAGTTCTTC. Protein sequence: CASSLAGLAGVYNEQFF.

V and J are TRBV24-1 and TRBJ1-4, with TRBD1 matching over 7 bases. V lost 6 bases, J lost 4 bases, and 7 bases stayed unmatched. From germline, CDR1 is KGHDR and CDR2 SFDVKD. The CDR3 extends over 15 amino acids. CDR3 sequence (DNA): TGTGCCACCAGTTTCGGAGGGGGCGGTAATGAAAAACTGTTTTTT. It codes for CATSFGGGGNEKLFF.

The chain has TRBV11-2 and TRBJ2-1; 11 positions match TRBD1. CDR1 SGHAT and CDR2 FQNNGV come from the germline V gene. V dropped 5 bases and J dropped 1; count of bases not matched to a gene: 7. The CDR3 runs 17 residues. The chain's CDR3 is CASSPGTGGASYNEQFF. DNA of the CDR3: TGTGCCAGCAGCCCCGGGACAGGGGGAGCATCCTACAATGAGCAGTTCTTC.

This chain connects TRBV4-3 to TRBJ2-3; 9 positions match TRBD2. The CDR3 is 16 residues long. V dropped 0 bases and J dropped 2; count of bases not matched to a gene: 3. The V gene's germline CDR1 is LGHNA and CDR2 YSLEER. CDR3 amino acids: CASSQETSGPTDTQYF. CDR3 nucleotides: TGCGCCAGCAGCCAAGAGACTAGCGGACCCACAGATACGCAGTATTTT.

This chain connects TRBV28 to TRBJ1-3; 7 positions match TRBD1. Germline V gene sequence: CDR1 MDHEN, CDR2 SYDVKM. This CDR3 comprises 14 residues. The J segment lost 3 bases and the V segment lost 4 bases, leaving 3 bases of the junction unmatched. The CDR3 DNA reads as TGTGCCAGCAGTTGGGACAGTAGTGGAAACACCATATATTTT. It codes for CASSWDSSGNTIYF.

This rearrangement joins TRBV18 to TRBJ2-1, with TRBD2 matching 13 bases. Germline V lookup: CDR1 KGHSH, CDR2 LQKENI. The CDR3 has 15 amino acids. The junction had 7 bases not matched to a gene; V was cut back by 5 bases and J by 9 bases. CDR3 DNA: TGTGCCAGCTCAACTAGCGGGAGGGCCGAGCGTGAGCAGTTCTTC. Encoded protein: CASSTSGRAEREQFF. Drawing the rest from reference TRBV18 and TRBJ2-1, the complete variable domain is NAGVMQNPRHLVRRRGQEARLRCSPMKGHSHVYWYRQLPEEGLKFMVYLQKENIIDESGMPKERFSAEFPKEGPSILRIQQVVRGDSAAYFCASSTSGRAEREQFFGPGTRLTVL.

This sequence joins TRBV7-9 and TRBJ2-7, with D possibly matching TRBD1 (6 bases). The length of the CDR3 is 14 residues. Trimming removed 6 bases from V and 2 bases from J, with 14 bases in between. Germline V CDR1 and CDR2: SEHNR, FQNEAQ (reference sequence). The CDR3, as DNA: TGTGCCAGCAGTCGACAGGTTCCTCCCTACGAGCAGTACTTC. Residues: CASSRQVPPYEQYF.